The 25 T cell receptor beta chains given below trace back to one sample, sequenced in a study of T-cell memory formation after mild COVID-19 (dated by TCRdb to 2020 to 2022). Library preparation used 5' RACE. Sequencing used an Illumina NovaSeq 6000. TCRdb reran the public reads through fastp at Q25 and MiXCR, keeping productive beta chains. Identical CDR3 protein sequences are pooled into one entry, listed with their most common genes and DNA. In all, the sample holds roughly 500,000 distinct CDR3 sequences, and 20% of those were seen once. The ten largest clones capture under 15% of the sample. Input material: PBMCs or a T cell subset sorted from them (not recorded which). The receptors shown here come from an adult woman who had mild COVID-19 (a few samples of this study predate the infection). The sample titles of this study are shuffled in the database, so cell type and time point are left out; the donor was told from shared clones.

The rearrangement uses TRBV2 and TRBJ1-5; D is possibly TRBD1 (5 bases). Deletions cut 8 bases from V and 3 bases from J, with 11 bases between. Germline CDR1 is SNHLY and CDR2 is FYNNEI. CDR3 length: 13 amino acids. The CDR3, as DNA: TGTGCCAGCCTAAGGGGTCCCAATCAGCCCCAGCATTTT. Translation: CASLRGPNQPQHF.

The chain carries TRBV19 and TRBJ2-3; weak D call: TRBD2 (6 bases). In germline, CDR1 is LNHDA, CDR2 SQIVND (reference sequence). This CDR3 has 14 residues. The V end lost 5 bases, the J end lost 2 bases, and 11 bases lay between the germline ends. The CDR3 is CASSGRRATDTQYF. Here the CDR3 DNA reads TGTGCCAGTAGTGGACGGAGGGCCACAGATACGCAGTATTTT. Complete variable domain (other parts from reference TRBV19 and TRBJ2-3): DGGITQSPKYLFRKEGQNVTLSCEQNLNHDAMYWYRQDPGQGLRLIYYSQIVNDFQKGDIAEGYSVSREKKESFPLTVTSAQKNPTAFYLCASSGRRATDTQYFGPGTRLTVL.

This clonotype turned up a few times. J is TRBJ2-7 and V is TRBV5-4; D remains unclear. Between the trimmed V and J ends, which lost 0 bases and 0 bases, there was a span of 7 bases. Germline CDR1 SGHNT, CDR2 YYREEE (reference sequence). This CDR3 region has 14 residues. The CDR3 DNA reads TGTGCCAGCAGCTTGGCTCCAGTCTCCTACGAGCAGTACTTC. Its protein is CASSLAPVSYEQYF.

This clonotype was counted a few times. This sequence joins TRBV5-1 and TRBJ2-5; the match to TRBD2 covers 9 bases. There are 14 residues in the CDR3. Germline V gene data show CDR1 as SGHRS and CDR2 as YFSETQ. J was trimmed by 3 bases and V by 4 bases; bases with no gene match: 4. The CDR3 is CASSRGTSKETQYF. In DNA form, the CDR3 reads TGCGCCAGCAGCCGGGGGACTAGCAAAGAGACCCAGTACTTC. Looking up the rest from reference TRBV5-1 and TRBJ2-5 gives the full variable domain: KAGVTQTPRYLIKTRGQQVTLSCSPISGHRSVSWYQQTPGQGLQFLFEYFSETQRNKGNFPGRFSGRQFSNSRSEMNVSTLELGDSALYLCASSRGTSKETQYFGPGTRLLVL.

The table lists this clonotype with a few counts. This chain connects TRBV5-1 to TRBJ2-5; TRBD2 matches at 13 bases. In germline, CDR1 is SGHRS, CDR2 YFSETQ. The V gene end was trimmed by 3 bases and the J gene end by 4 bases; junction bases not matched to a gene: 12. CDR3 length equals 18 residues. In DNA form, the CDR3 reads TGCGCCAGCAGCTCCACCGGAGGGACTAGCGGGACGAGAGAGACCCAGTACTTC. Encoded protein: CASSSTGGTSGTRETQYF.

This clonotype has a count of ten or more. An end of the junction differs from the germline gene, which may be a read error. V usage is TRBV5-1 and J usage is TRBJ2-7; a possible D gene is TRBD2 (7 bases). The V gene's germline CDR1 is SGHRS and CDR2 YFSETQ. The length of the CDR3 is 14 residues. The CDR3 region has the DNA TGTGCCAGCAGCCTAGGGGGGGGGACTTACGAGCAGTACTTC. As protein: CASSLGGGTYEQYF. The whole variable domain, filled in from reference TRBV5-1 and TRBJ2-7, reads KAGVTQTPRYLIKTRGQQVTLSCSPISGHRSVSWYQQTPGQGLQFLFEYFSETQRNKGNFPGRFSGRQFSNSRSEMNVSTLELGDSALYLCASSLGGGTYEQYFGPGTRLTVT.

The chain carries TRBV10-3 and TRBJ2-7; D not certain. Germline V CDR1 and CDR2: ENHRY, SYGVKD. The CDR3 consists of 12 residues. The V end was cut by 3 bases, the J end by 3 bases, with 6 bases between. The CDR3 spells CAISDTSYEQYF. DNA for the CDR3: TGTGCCATCAGTGATACGAGCTACGAGCAGTACTTC.

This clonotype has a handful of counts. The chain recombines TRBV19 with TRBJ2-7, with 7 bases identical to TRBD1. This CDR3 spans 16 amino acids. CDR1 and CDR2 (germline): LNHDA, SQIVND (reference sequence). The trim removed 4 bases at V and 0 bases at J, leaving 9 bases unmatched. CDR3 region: CASSTYDRERSYEQYF. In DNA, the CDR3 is TGTGCCAGTAGTACCTACGACAGGGAACGCTCCTACGAGCAGTACTTC.

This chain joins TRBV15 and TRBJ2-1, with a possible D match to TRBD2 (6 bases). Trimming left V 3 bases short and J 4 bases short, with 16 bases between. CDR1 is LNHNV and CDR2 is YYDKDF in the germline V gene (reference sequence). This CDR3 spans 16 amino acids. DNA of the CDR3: TGTGCCACCAGCAGCCTCTCGGGGGTCCTTTACAATGAGCAGTTCTTC. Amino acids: CATSSLSGVLYNEQFF.

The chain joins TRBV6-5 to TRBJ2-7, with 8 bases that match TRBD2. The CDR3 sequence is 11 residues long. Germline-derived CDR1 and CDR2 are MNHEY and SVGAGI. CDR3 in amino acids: CAVSGSYEQYF. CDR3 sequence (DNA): TGTGCGGTAAGCGGGAGCTACGAGCAGTACTTC.

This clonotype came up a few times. DNA for the CDR3: TGTGCCAGTACCGTTTCACTTTCTGGAAACACCATATATTTT. Translation: CASTVSLSGNTIYF. The chain links TRBV19 to TRBJ1-3; D gene ambiguous. The CDR3 covers 14 residues. V was cut by 7 bases and J by 1 base, with 11 bases left in between. Germline V gene data show CDR1 as LNHDA and CDR2 as SQIVND (reference sequence).

CDR3 in amino acids: CAWSVRERAHTGELFF. In DNA form, the CDR3 reads TGTGCCTGGAGTGTAAGGGAGCGGGCACACACCGGGGAGCTGTTTTTT. The rearrangement uses TRBV30 and TRBJ2-2; weak D call: TRBD2 (6 bases). Germline V CDR1 and CDR2: GTSNPN, SVGIG (reference sequence). The ends were cut back, 0 bases at V and 3 bases at J, with 14 bases in the middle. This CDR3 has 16 residues.

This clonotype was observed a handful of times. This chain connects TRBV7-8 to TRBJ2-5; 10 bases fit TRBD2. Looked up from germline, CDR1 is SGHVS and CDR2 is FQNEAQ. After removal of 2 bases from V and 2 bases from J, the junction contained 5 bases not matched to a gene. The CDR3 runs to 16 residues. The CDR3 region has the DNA TGTGCCAGCAGCTTACTGACTAGCGGGCAACAAGAGACCCAGTACTTC. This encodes CASSLLTSGQQETQYF.

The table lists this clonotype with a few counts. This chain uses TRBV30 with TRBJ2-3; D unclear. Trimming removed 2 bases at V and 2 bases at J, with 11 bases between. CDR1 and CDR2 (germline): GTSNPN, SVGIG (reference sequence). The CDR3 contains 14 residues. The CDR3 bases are TGTGCCTGGAGTCCTGGCCTCGCCACAGATACGCAGTATTTT. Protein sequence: CAWSPGLATDTQYF.

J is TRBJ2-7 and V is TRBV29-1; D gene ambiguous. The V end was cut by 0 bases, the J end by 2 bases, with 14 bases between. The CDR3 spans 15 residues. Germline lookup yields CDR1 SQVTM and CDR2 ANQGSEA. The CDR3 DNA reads TGCAGCGTTGAAGACCCCGGCAGGATACCCTACGAGCAGTACTTC. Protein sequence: CSVEDPGRIPYEQYF.

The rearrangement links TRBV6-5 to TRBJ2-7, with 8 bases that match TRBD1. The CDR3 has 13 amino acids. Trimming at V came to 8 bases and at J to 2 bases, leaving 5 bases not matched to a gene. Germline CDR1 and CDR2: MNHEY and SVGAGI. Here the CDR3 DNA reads TGTGCCAGCGGGCAGGGGGCCACCTACGAGCAGTACTTC. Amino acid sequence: CASGQGATYEQYF.

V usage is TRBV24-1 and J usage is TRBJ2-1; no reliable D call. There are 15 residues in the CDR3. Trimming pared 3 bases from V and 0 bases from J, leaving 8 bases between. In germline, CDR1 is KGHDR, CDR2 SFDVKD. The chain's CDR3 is CATSDRKSSYNEQFF. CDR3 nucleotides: TGTGCCACCAGTGATCGGAAGAGCTCCTACAATGAGCAGTTCTTC.

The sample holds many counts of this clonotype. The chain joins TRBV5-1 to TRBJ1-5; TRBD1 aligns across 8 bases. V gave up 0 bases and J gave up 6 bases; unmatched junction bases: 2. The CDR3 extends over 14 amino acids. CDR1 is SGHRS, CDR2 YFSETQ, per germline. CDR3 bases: TGCGCCAGCAGCTTGGGACAGGGGAGTCAGCCCCAGCATTTT. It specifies CASSLGQGSQPQHF.

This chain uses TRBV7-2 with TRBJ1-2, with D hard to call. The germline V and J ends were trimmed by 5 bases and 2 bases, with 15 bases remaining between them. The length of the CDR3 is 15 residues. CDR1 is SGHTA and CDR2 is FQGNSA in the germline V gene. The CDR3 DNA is TGTGCCAGCAGCCCCGTGGAGGCAGAGAACTATGGCTACACCTTC. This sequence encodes CASSPVEAENYGYTF.

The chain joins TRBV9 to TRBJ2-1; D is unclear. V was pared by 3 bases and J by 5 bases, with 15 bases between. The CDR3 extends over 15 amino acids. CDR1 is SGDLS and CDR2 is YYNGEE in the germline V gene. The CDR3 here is CASSARAIHNNEQFF. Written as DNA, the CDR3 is TGTGCCAGCAGCGCTAGGGCCATTCACAACAATGAGCAGTTCTTC. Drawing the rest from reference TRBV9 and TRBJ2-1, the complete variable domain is DSGVTQTPKHLITATGQRVTLRCSPRSGDLSVYWYQQSLDQGLQFLIQYYNGEERAKGNILERFSAQQFPDLHSELNLSSLELGDSALYFCASSARAIHNNEQFFGPGTRLTVL.

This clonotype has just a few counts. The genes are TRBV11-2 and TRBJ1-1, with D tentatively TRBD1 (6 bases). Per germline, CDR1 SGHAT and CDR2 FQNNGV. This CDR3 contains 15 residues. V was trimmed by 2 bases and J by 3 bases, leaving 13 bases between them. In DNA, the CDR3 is TGTGCCAGCAGCTTACAGGGGCTTGTGGACACTGAAGCTTTCTTT. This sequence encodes CASSLQGLVDTEAFF.

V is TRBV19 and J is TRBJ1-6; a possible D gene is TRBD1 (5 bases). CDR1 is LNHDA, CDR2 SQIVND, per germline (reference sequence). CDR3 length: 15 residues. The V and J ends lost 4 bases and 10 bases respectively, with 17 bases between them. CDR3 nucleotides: TGTGCCAGTAGTACAGGGAAGGAGCGAGGGTCACCCCTCCACTTT. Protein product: CASSTGKERGSPLHF.

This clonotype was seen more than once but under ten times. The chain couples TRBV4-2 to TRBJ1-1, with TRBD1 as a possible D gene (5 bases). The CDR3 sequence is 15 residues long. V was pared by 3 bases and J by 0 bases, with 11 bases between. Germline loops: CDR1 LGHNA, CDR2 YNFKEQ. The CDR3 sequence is CASSQGPELNTEAFF. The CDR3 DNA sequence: TGTGCCAGCAGCCAGGGGCCGGAGTTGAACACTGAAGCTTTCTTT.

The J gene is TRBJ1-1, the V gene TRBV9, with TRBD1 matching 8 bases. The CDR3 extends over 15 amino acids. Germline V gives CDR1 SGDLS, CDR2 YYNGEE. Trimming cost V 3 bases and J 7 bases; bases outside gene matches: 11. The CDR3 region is CASSATGAAGFEAFF. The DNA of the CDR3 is TGTGCCAGCAGCGCGACAGGGGCCGCTGGATTTGAAGCTTTCTTT.

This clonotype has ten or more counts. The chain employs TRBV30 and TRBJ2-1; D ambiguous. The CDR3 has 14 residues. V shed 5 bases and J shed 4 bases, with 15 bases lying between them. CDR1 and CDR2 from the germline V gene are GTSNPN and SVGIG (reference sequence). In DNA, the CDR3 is TGTGCCTGGGGCGTTAACCTGGATTACAATGAGCAGTTCTTC. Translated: CAWGVNLDYNEQFF.